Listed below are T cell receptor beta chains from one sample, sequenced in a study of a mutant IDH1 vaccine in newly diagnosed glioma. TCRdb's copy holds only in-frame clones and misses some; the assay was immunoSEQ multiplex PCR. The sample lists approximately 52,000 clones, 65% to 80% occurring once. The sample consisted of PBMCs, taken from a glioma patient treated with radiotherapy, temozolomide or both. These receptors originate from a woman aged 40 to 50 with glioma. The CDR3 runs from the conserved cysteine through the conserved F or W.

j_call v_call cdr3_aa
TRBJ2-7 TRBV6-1 CATSPGREPIYEQYF
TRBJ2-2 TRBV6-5 CASRFGRTRTGELFF
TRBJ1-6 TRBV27 CASSLRQSVSYNSPLHF
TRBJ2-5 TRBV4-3 CASSPGLAGGQYQETQYF
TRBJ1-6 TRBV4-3 CASSRTRTAGSPLHF
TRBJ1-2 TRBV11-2 CASSYWDGDGYTF
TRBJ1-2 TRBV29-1 CSVNVRRGGYTF
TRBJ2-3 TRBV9 CASSPTSADTQYF
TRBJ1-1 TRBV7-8 CASSHEGRGNTEAFF
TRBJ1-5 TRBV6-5 CASSSLGTNNQPQHF
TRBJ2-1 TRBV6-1 CASSVSWNEQFF
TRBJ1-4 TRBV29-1 CSVSGTGGALSEKLFF
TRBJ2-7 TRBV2 CASSSGTSGGALYEQYF
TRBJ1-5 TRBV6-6 CASLRQGGQPQHF
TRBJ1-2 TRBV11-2 CASSLVPGTGTRYTF
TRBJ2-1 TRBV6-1 CASSAGTGGRNEQFF
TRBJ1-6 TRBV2 CASSLPRSYNSPLHF
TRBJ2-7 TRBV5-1 CASSSRTGSPHYEQYF
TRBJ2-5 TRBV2 CASNGVFEETQYF
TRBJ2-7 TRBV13 CASSGGLVSYEQYF
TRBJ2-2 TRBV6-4 CASSDRGRSGELFF
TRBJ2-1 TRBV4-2 CASSQDHQAPRGENEQFF
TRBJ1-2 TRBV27 CASSYLLGNYGYTF
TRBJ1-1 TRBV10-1 CASSESSWARRTEAFF
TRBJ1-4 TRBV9 CASSSGTANEKLFF
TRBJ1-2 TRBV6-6 CASSPGQYPYGYTF
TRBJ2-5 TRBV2 CASSARGGETQYF
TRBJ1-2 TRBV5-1 CASSWGPGQGSAGYTF
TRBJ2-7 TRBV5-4 CASSVTGPAYEQYF